This section outlines one TCR beta chain sequence together with its context. The record originates from a study of blood T cell repertoires in COVID-19. The V and J ends lost 7 bases and 5 bases respectively, with 18 bases between them. Germline V gene data show CDR1 as SQVTM and CDR2 as ANQGSEA. CDR3 size: 13 residues. The authors' processing: Cell counts per sample came from amplifying reference gene primers. Libraries were prepared by immunoSEQ multiplex PCR; TCRdb keeps only in-frame clonotypes and omits some of them. The V and J calls and clone size are taken from that table; D and trimming were inferred from the DNA. Of around 80,000 clones in the sample, about 68% are singletons; the top ten hold 5% to 6%.

The specimen sequenced was peripheral blood. The chain employs TRBV29-1 and TRBJ2-7; D tentatively reads TRBD1 or TRBD2 (6 bases each). The receptor comes from a man aged 45-65 years with active or convalescent COVID-19. The CDR3 sequence is CSAGTPGRHEQYF. CDR3 in DNA: TGCAGCGCGGGGACACCTGGGAGGCACGAGCAGTACTTC.